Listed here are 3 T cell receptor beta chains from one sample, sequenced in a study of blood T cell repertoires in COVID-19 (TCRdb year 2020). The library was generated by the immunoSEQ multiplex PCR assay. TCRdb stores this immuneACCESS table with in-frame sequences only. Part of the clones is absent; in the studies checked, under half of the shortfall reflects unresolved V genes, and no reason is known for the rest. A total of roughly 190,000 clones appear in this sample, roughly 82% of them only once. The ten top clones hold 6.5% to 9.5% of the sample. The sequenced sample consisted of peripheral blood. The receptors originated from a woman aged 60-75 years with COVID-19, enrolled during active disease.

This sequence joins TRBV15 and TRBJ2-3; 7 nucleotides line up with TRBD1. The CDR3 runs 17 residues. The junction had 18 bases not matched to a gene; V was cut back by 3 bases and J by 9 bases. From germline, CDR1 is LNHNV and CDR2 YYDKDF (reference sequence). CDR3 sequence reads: CATSSPRKGASPDTQYF. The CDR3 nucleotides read TGTGCCACCAGCAGCCCTCGGAAGGGGGCGAGTCCGGACACGCAGTATTTT.

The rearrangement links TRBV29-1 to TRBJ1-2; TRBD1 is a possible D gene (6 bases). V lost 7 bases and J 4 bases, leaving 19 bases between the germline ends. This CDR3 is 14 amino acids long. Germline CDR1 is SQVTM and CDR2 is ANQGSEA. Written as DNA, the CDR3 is TGCAGCGCTTCACCCATGGACAGCCGCTATGGCTACACCTTC. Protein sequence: CSASPMDSRYGYTF.

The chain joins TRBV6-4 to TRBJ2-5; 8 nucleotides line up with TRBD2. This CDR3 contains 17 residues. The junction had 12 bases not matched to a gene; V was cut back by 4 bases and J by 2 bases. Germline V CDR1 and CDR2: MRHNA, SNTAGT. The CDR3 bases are TGTGCCAGCAGTGGAGTAGCGGGACCTGATCATCAAGAGACCCAGTACTTC. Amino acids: CASSGVAGPDHQETQYF.